The 19 T cell receptor beta chains reported below all come from one sample, sequenced in a study of blood T cell repertoires in COVID-19. Some clones are missing from TCRdb's copy, which holds only in-frame ones; the method was immunoSEQ multiplex PCR. The data show some 60,000 clones, about nine tenths seen once. The sample was peripheral blood. These TCRs come from a human donor in a cohort sampled during active COVID-19.

The chain combines TRBV7-2 with TRBJ2-5; 7 nucleotides agree with TRBD1. The germline gives CDR1 SGHTA, CDR2 FQGNSA. Losses at the gene ends were 5 bases for V and 7 bases for J; bases not matched to a gene: 10. This CDR3 region has 14 residues. The DNA of the CDR3 is TGTGCCAGCAGCCCGGACAGGTCCGTTGGGACCCAGTACTTC. Its protein product is CASSPDRSVGTQYF. Based on the CDR3 plus reference TRBV7-2 and TRBJ2-5, the full variable domain is GAGVSQSPSNKVTEKGKDVELRCDPISGHTALYWYRQSLGQGLEFLIYFQGNSAPDKSGLPSDRFSAERTGGSVSTLTIQRTQQEDSAVYLCASSPDRSVGTQYFGPGTRLLVL.

As for this clone: The germline gene is not matched at one end of the junction; a read error may be the cause. V usage is TRBV19 and J usage is TRBJ1-2, with 11 bases fitting TRBD1. The CDR3 is 15 amino acids. Germline V gene sequence: CDR1 LNHDA, CDR2 SQIVND (reference sequence). In DNA form, the CDR3 reads TGTGCCAGTACCCTCCGAGGACAGGGGGCCTATGGCCACACCTTC. It translates to CASTLRGQGAYGHTF.

This chain uses TRBV27 with TRBJ1-2; tentatively, D is TRBD1 (5 bases). The CDR3 has 17 amino acids. Germline V gene lookup returns CDR1 MNHEY and CDR2 SMNVEV (reference sequence). V was shortened by 0 bases and J by 0 bases, with 14 bases between the two germline ends. CDR3 loop: CASSLSNRGEANYGYTF. CDR3 DNA: TGTGCCAGCAGTTTATCGAATCGGGGGGAGGCTAACTATGGCTACACCTTC.

The genes are TRBV5-6 and TRBJ2-5; D ambiguous. Trimming removed 2 bases at V and 0 bases at J, with 8 bases between. This CDR3 is 14 amino acids long. The V gene's germline CDR1 is SGHDT and CDR2 YYEEEE. The CDR3 spells CASSFPAYQETQYF. The CDR3 DNA reads as TGTGCCAGCAGCTTCCCCGCGTACCAAGAGACCCAGTACTTC.

The chain combines TRBV24-1 with TRBJ2-5; the match to TRBD2 covers 9 bases. The CDR3 runs to 18 residues. J lost 8 bases, V lost 3 bases, and 18 bases had no gene match. CDR1 is KGHDR, CDR2 SFDVKD, per germline. The CDR3 spells CATSDGKRGATSPGTQYF. CDR3 DNA sequence: TGTGCCACCAGTGATGGAAAGCGGGGGGCCACCTCACCCGGTACCCAGTACTTC.

This clone was counted a single time. The chain combines TRBV11-2 with TRBJ2-3; TRBD2 agrees at 7 bases. J was trimmed by 4 bases and V by 1 base; bases with no gene match: 8. CDR3 length equals 16 residues. Germline V gives CDR1 SGHAT, CDR2 FQNNGV. CDR3 in DNA: TGTGCCAGCAGCTTAGGACTAGCAGTTAGCTCAGATACGCAGTATTTT. As protein: CASSLGLAVSSDTQYF.

The chain carries TRBV7-3 and TRBJ1-1; 9 bases fit TRBD1. The junction had 6 bases not matched to a gene; V was cut back by 5 bases and J by 8 bases. The germline gives CDR1 SGHTA, CDR2 FQGTGA. The CDR3 is 13 amino acids. CDR3 nucleotides: TGTGCCAGCAGCCCCGGGACAGGGTTGGAAGCTTTCTTT. Residues: CASSPGTGLEAFF. Drawing the rest from reference TRBV7-3 and TRBJ1-1, the complete variable domain is GAGVSQTPSNKVTEKGKYVELRCDPISGHTALYWYRQSLGQGPEFLIYFQGTGAADDSGLPNDRFFAVRPEGSVSTLKIQRTERGDSAVYLCASSPGTGLEAFFGQGTRLTVV.

The V gene is TRBV5-1, the J gene TRBJ2-2; 8 bases fit TRBD2. The CDR3 loop spans 15 amino acids. Germline-derived CDR1 and CDR2 are SGHRS and YFSETQ. Losses at the gene ends were 4 bases for V and 1 base for J; bases not matched to a gene: 3. This CDR3 reads CASSAGGLNTGELFF. The CDR3 region has the DNA TGCGCCAGCAGCGCGGGGGGACTGAACACCGGGGAGCTGTTTTTT. Full variable domain (remainder filled in from reference TRBV5-1 and TRBJ2-2): KAGVTQTPRYLIKTRGQQVTLSCSPISGHRSVSWYQQTPGQGLQFLFEYFSETQRNKGNFPGRFSGRQFSNSRSEMNVSTLELGDSALYLCASSAGGLNTGELFFGEGSRLTVL.

This sequence joins TRBV29-1 and TRBJ2-7; 10 bases map to TRBD2. Germline trimming cut 7 bases from V and 1 base from J; bases unmatched to any gene: 7. Per germline, CDR1 SQVTM and CDR2 ANQGSEA. This CDR3 spans 14 amino acids. The CDR3 loop is CSDTGTSVSYEQYF. CDR3 nucleotide sequence: TGCAGCGATACCGGGACTAGCGTTTCCTACGAGCAGTACTTC.

The V gene is TRBV30, the J gene TRBJ2-7; 8 positions agree with TRBD2. Germline V CDR1 and CDR2: GTSNPN, SVGIG (reference sequence). J gave up 3 bases and V 5 bases, and 9 bases lay outside the gene matches. CDR3 length: 14 amino acids. The CDR3 spells CAWGISGSNYEQYF. CDR3 nucleotide sequence: TGTGCCTGGGGGATCAGCGGGAGCAACTACGAGCAGTACTTC.

V and J are TRBV7-2 and TRBJ2-3; the match to TRBD2 covers 11 bases. This CDR3 spans 16 amino acids. Losses at the gene ends were 5 bases for V and 5 bases for J; bases not matched to a gene: 9. Germline lookup yields CDR1 SGHTA and CDR2 FQGNSA. Here the CDR3 DNA reads TGTGCCAGCAGCCATACTAGCGGGAGCGAGCAAGATACGCAGTATTTT. Residues: CASSHTSGSEQDTQYF.

This chain links TRBV19 with TRBJ2-2; 8 bases map to TRBD2. This CDR3 has 15 amino acids. Germline trimming cut 5 bases from V and 4 bases from J; bases unmatched to any gene: 6. CDR1 LNHDA and CDR2 SQIVND come from the germline V gene (reference sequence). CDR3 protein: CASSSLAGATGELFF. As DNA, the CDR3 is TGTGCCAGTAGTTCGCTAGCGGGCGCCACCGGGGAGCTGTTTTTT.

The J gene is TRBJ1-1, the V gene TRBV6-2 or TRBV6-3; D uncertain. This CDR3 comprises 15 residues. The V end was cut by 0 bases, the J end by 2 bases, with 10 bases between. CDR1 MNHEY and CDR2 SVGEGT come from the germline V gene. CDR3 DNA: TGTGCCAGCAGTTACTCACGTCCCACAAACACTGAAGCTTTCTTT. It codes for CASSYSRPTNTEAFF.

The genes are TRBV30 and TRBJ1-1; D uncertain. Trimming cost V 3 bases and J 10 bases, with 21 bases left between them. CDR3 length: 14 amino acids. From germline, CDR1 is GTSNPN and CDR2 SVGIG (reference sequence). The CDR3 sequence is CAWSLQAGTRAAFF. CDR3 DNA: TGTGCCTGGAGCCTCCAAGCGGGAACCCGTGCAGCTTTCTTT.

The genes are TRBV5-4 and TRBJ2-1, with a possible D match to TRBD2 (6 bases). Germline V gives CDR1 SGHNT, CDR2 YYREEE (reference sequence). V shed 3 bases and J shed 10 bases, with 8 bases lying between them. The CDR3 is 11 residues long. CDR3 protein: CASSWGLEQFF. DNA of the CDR3: TGTGCCAGCAGCTGGGGACTGGAGCAGTTCTTC.

This clone occurred once. The chain links TRBV25-1 to TRBJ1-6; D remains unclear. CDR3 size: 14 residues. Trimming shortened V by 10 bases and J by 7 bases, and 17 bases separated the two germline ends. Germline CDR1 MGHDK, CDR2 SYGVNS. The CDR3 is CATSPPGVNSPLHF. Written as DNA, the CDR3 is TGTGCCACCTCCCCCCCCGGAGTCAATTCACCCCTCCACTTT.

The genes are TRBV6-5 and TRBJ1-1; D ambiguous. This CDR3 contains 11 residues. The V end was cut by 2 bases, the J end by 7 bases, with 5 bases between. Germline lookup yields CDR1 MNHEY and CDR2 SVGAGI. The CDR3 sequence: CASSYRLEAFF. The CDR3 DNA sequence: TGTGCCAGCAGTTACCGTCTTGAAGCTTTCTTT.

The genes are TRBV20-1 and TRBJ1-2, with D possibly being TRBD1 (5 bases). The germline V gene has CDR1 DFQATT and CDR2 SNEGSKA (reference sequence). V was shortened by 3 bases and J by 2 bases, with 10 bases between the two germline ends. This CDR3 has 13 residues. CDR3 bases: TGCAGTGCTAGTCAACAGGCAAACTATGGCTACACCTTC. As protein: CSASQQANYGYTF.

This chain connects TRBV5-4 to TRBJ2-1, with TRBD1 as a possible D gene (6 bases). Between the trimmed V and J ends, which lost 4 bases and 12 bases, there was a span of 23 bases. The CDR3 is 15 amino acids. Germline V gene lookup returns CDR1 SGHNT and CDR2 YYREEE (reference sequence). The CDR3 sequence: CASSPPRGSPGAQFF. In DNA form, the CDR3 reads TGTGCCAGCAGCCCCCCTAGGGGGAGTCCGGGTGCGCAGTTCTTC.